Shown below are 20 T cell receptor beta chains from a single sample sequenced in a study of T cells in Graves' hyperthyroidism and ophthalmopathy. It was RNA transcripts that yielded the amplified TCR beta CDR3 regions. A first-round RT-PCR of the TCR CDR3 used the HTBI primer set. TCRdb analysed the multiplex PCR reads with MiXCR anew, one entry per CDR3 protein. This sample carries 550,000 to 600,000 distinct CDR3 sequences, 11% to 15% of them seen once, and the ten largest clones take approximately 6.4%. The sequenced sample was blood. The receptors were sampled from a woman aged 18-29 years with Graves' ophthalmopathy.

This clonotype was observed many times. This chain links TRBV3-1 with TRBJ2-1; 13 nucleotides line up with TRBD2. Trimming took 4 bases from V and 3 from J; bases not matched to a gene: 6. Germline V gene sequence: CDR1 LGHDT, CDR2 YNNKEL (reference sequence). The CDR3 has 17 residues. The CDR3 region has the DNA TGTGCCAGCAGCCTCGGGACTAGCGGGGAGATCTACAATGAGCAGTTCTTC. The encoded protein is CASSLGTSGEIYNEQFF.

This clonotype was counted ten times or more. The rearrangement joins TRBV12-3 or TRBV12-4 to TRBJ1-1, with D hard to call. V was cut by 3 bases and J by 5 bases, with 13 bases left in between. The CDR3 is 14 residues long. The CDR3 here is CASSFRQSGTEAFF. CDR3 sequence (DNA): TGTGCCAGCAGTTTTCGTCAGTCGGGAACTGAAGCTTTCTTT.

This clonotype was observed at least ten times. The V gene is TRBV2, the J gene TRBJ2-5; TRBD2 matches 9 bases. Germline assignment: CDR1 SNHLY and CDR2 FYNNEI. This CDR3 comprises 14 residues. V trimming: 3 bases; J trimming: 5 bases; junction bases outside the gene matches: 4. The CDR3 protein is CASSDGLARETQYF. The CDR3 DNA sequence: TGTGCCAGCAGTGACGGACTAGCGCGCGAGACCCAGTACTTC.

The J gene is TRBJ1-2, the V gene TRBV20-1, with D possibly matching TRBD1 (5 bases). Germline CDR1 DFQATT, CDR2 SNEGSKA (reference sequence). The germline V and J ends were trimmed by 5 bases and 0 bases, with 19 bases remaining between them. The length of the CDR3 is 16 residues. As DNA, the CDR3 is TGCAGTGCTGCTCCCGGGTGGGGGGACTCTAACTATGGCTACACCTTC. This gives the protein CSAAPGWGDSNYGYTF.

This clonotype was observed at least ten times. The chain links TRBV4-3 to TRBJ2-5, with D maybe TRBD1 (6 bases). The CDR3 has 15 residues. Germline V lookup: CDR1 LGHNA, CDR2 YSLEER. V gave up 0 bases and J gave up 1 base, with 9 bases separating them. CDR3 residues: CASSQDGRGQETQYF. The CDR3 region has the DNA TGCGCCAGCAGCCAAGACGGCAGGGGCCAAGAGACCCAGTACTTC.

With regard to this clonotype: A much larger clone differs from this one at a single base, so this may be a read error. The CDR3 does not end in the conserved phenylalanine or tryptophan, so this is likely a read error. The CDR3 DNA reads TGTGGATGCTCCTCAGTAGTCACCGGGGAGCTGTTTCTT. Its translation: CGCSSVVTGELFL. The rearrangement uses TRBV2 and TRBJ2-2; unclear D gene. This CDR3 is 13 amino acids long. Germline values: CDR1 SNHLY, CDR2 FYNNEI.

The rearrangement joins TRBV28 to TRBJ2-3; 11 bases align to TRBD2. Germline V gives CDR1 MDHEN, CDR2 SYDVKM. The CDR3 is 16 residues long. After removal of 5 bases from V and 3 bases from J, the junction contained 7 bases not matched to a gene. CDR3 residues: CASSASSGRSTDTQYF. In DNA, the CDR3 is TGTGCCAGCAGTGCCTCTAGCGGGAGGAGTACAGATACGCAGTATTTT.

This clonotype appeared a few times. One junction end does not reproduce the germline sequence, and a read error may be involved. The genes are TRBV2 and TRBJ1-5; 10 nucleotides match TRBD1. CDR1 is SNHLY, CDR2 FYNNEI, per germline. The CDR3 covers 14 residues. CDR3 residues: CAGRPGTGAQPQHF. DNA for the CDR3: TGTGCCGGCAGACCCGGGACAGGGGCTCAGCCCCAGCATTTT.

The CDR3 spells CASSQEWGQDEQYF. The CDR3 DNA reads as TGCGCCAGCAGCCAAGAGTGGGGACAGGACGAGCAGTACTTC. The chain employs TRBV4-1 and TRBJ2-7, with 8 bases aligning to TRBD1. The CDR3 loop spans 14 amino acids. With 0 bases clipped from V and 5 bases from J, the junction kept 3 bases outside the gene matches. Germline V lookup: CDR1 MGHRA, CDR2 YSYEKL.

The chain links TRBV28 to TRBJ1-2; D might be TRBD1 (5 bases). The CDR3 consists of 14 residues. Germline V gene data show CDR1 as MDHEN and CDR2 as SYDVKM. V was cut by 6 bases and J by 12 bases, with 23 bases left in between. The CDR3 loop is CASSGGRDYSGHTF. The CDR3 nucleotides read TGTGCCAGCAGCGGGGGGAGAGACTACTCGGGCCACACCTTC.

This clonotype was counted ten times or more. This chain links TRBV27 with TRBJ2-7, with D maybe TRBD1 (6 bases). V was pared by 6 bases and J by 5 bases, with 17 bases between. Germline V CDR1 and CDR2: MNHEY, SMNVEV (reference sequence). The CDR3 totals 14 residues. In DNA form, the CDR3 reads TGTGCCAGCAGAACGACAGGCCAAAGCCACGAGCAGTACTTC. It is translated as CASRTTGQSHEQYF.

The rearrangement uses TRBV9 and TRBJ2-1; 7 bases fit TRBD2. The CDR3 is 16 amino acids. V was pared by 4 bases and J by 0 bases, with 7 bases of the junction left unmatched. From germline, CDR1 is SGDLS and CDR2 YYNGEE. CDR3 nucleotides: TGTGCCAGCAGCTCAGCGGGATGGGGCTCCTACAATGAGCAGTTCTTC. Translated, it gives CASSSAGWGSYNEQFF.

This clonotype was picked up many times. This chain uses TRBV9 with TRBJ1-3, with unresolved D. This CDR3 region has 14 residues. Germline-derived CDR1 and CDR2 are SGDLS and YYNGEE. Between the trimmed V and J ends, which lost 0 bases and 1 base, there was a span of 5 bases. CDR3 coding DNA: TGTGCCAGCAGCGTAGCGGTGTCTGGAAACACCATATATTTT. It is translated as CASSVAVSGNTIYF.

The sample holds many counts of this clonotype. V is TRBV7-9 and J is TRBJ2-1, with D tentatively TRBD2 (6 bases). V lost 1 base and J lost 7, with 17 bases in between. The CDR3 runs to 16 residues. Germline V lookup: CDR1 SEHNR, CDR2 FQNEAQ (reference sequence). CDR3 DNA sequence: TGTGCCAGCAGCTTAGGTGTCCGGGAGTCAACGAATGAGCAGTTCTTC. Encoded protein: CASSLGVRESTNEQFF. Based on the CDR3 plus reference TRBV7-9 and TRBJ2-1, the full variable domain is DTGVSQNPRHKITKRGQNVTFRCDPISEHNRLYWYRQTLGQGPEFLTYFQNEAQLEKSRLLSDRFSAERPKGSFSTLEIQRTEQGDSAMYLCASSLGVRESTNEQFFGPGTRLTVL.

This clonotype was seen only a few times. The rearrangement uses TRBV27 and TRBJ1-6; D unclear. V lost 2 bases to trimming and J lost 10 bases, with 12 bases between them. Germline V lookup: CDR1 MNHEY, CDR2 SMNVEV (reference sequence). The CDR3 is made up of 14 amino acids. The CDR3 spells CASSLNPGLSPLHF. In DNA form, the CDR3 reads TGTGCCAGCAGTTTAAATCCCGGCCTCTCACCCCTCCACTTT.

This clonotype has ten or more counts. The chain has TRBV20-1 and TRBJ2-3; D unresolved. V was clipped by 2 bases and J by 2 bases, with 8 bases between them. This CDR3 has 13 residues. The germline CDR1 and CDR2 sequences are DFQATT and SNEGSKA (reference sequence). The chain's CDR3 is CSARKDPTDTQYF. The CDR3 DNA is TGCAGTGCTAGAAAGGACCCCACAGATACGCAGTATTTT.

This clonotype was counted at least ten times. The genes are TRBV12-3 or TRBV12-4 and TRBJ2-1; the match to TRBD1 covers 8 bases. The CDR3 sequence is 16 residues long. Unmatched junction bases numbered 6, after V lost 3 bases and J lost 2 bases. The CDR3 DNA follows: TGTGCCAGCAGTTTGAAAAACAGGGGGACCTACAATGAGCAGTTCTTC. This gives the protein CASSLKNRGTYNEQFF.

The sample holds many counts of this clonotype. The CDR3 region has the DNA TGCAGTGCCCTCGGGACTAGCGGGAGGGACAATGAGCAGTTCTTC. Protein: CSALGTSGRDNEQFF. The chain is built from TRBV20-1 and TRBJ2-1; 16 nucleotides line up with TRBD2. The V and J ends lost 6 bases and 5 bases, in that order; junction bases with no gene match: 4. The germline CDR1 and CDR2 sequences are DFQATT and SNEGSKA (reference sequence). This CDR3 region has 15 residues.

In its sample, this clonotype was seen many times. The chain carries TRBV28 and TRBJ1-2; 8 positions agree with TRBD1. V lost 3 bases and J lost 4; bases outside the gene matches: 13. This CDR3 is 17 amino acids long. Germline CDR1 MDHEN, CDR2 SYDVKM. The CDR3 here is CASSLNYETGVGYGYTF. CDR3 sequence (DNA): TGTGCCAGCAGTTTGAACTATGAGACAGGGGTGGGCTATGGCTACACCTTC.

There are a few counts of this clonotype. The rearrangement links TRBV4-1 to TRBJ1-2, with D possibly matching TRBD1 (5 bases). CDR1 and CDR2 from the germline V gene are MGHRA and YSYEKL. The germline V and J ends were trimmed by 6 bases and 5 bases, with 19 bases remaining between them. The length of the CDR3 is 15 residues. The chain's CDR3 is CASSSPDTALYGYTF. CDR3 sequence (DNA): TGCGCCAGCAGTTCCCCGGACACGGCTCTTTATGGCTACACCTTC.